Below are 15 T cell receptor beta chains sequenced from a single sample in a study of shared clonotypes between healthy human individuals. It was CD45RO-negative cells, positively selected for CCR7, that made up naive CD8 cells, with terminally differentiated effector memory CD45RA+ cells excluded. The method was immunoSEQ multiplex PCR; TCRdb's version includes in-frame clones alone and lacks a portion of them. The table shows about 700,000 clones, with roughly 94% occurring only once. Sequenced input: naive CD8+ T cells sorted from blood. The receptors come from a man aged 30 to 45 in good health.

CDR3 residues: CASSSGLAGGIGNEQYF. CDR3 sequence (DNA): TGTGCCAGCAGCTCGGGACTAGCGGGAGGGATAGGGAACGAGCAGTACTTC. V is TRBV11-2 and J is TRBJ2-7, with 16 bases fitting TRBD2. Germline CDR1 reads SGHAT; CDR2 reads FQNNGV. The CDR3 spans 17 residues. V gave up 4 bases and J gave up 5 bases; unmatched junction bases: 8.

V gene TRBV5-1 combines with J gene TRBJ2-1; no reliable D call. The CDR3 contains 13 residues. V was shortened by 1 base and J by 7 bases, with 9 bases between the two germline ends. Germline V gene sequence: CDR1 SGHRS, CDR2 YFSETQ. CDR3 DNA: TGCGCCAGCAGCTTGAGGTCGGAGAATGAGCAGTTCTTC. It specifies CASSLRSENEQFF.

The chain has TRBV28 and TRBJ2-7, with D possibly TRBD2 on 6 matching bases. Germline CDR1 reads MDHEN; CDR2 reads SYDVKM. V dropped 6 bases and J dropped 0 bases, with 18 bases sitting between them. This CDR3 contains 16 residues. CDR3 region: CASSGPGAGHSYEQYF. The CDR3, as DNA: TGTGCCAGCAGCGGCCCCGGAGCGGGCCACTCCTACGAGCAGTACTTC. The variable domain in full, completed from reference TRBV28 and TRBJ2-7, reads DVKVTQSSRYLVKRTGEKVFLECVQDMDHENMFWYRQDPGLGLRLIYFSYDVKMKEKGDIPEGYSVSREKKERFSLILESASTNQTSMYLCASSGPGAGHSYEQYFGPGTRLTVT.

V is TRBV11-2 and J is TRBJ2-7; D uncertain. This CDR3 has 14 amino acids. With 5 bases removed from V and 0 bases from J, the gap between germline ends came to 11 bases. Looked up from germline, CDR1 is SGHAT and CDR2 is FQNNGV. CDR3 bases: TGTGCCAGCAGCCCGACTCCTTACTCCTACGAGCAGTACTTC. Its translation: CASSPTPYSYEQYF.

The chain uses TRBV27 and TRBJ1-1; 7 bases match TRBD1. Trimming cost V 5 bases and J 4 bases; bases outside gene matches: 10. The length of the CDR3 is 15 residues. CDR1 is MNHEY and CDR2 is SMNVEV in the germline V gene (reference sequence). The CDR3 nucleotides are TGTGCCAGCAGTGGCGACGTGTCAGGGGGCACTGAAGCTTTCTTT. It is translated as CASSGDVSGGTEAFF.

This chain uses TRBV27 with TRBJ2-7, with D uncertain. Germline assignment: CDR1 MNHEY and CDR2 SMNVEV (reference sequence). Trimming took 8 bases from V and 2 from J, leaving 10 bases between them. The CDR3 has 12 residues. In DNA, the CDR3 is TGTGCCAGCTCCCATGGCCCCTACGAGCAGTACTTC. It encodes CASSHGPYEQYF.

The chain joins TRBV6-6 to TRBJ1-1; TRBD1 matches 7 bases. V lost 4 bases and J lost 1; bases outside the gene matches: 9. The length of the CDR3 is 16 residues. CDR1 and CDR2 from the germline V gene are MNHNY and SVGAGI (reference sequence). The CDR3, as DNA: TGTGCCAGCAGTTCGGGACAGATGGTTCCGAACACTGAAGCTTTCTTT. Encoded protein: CASSSGQMVPNTEAFF.

The chain recombines TRBV27 with TRBJ2-3; 7 nucleotides line up with TRBD2. In germline, CDR1 is MNHEY, CDR2 SMNVEV (reference sequence). The V gene end was trimmed by 6 bases and the J gene end by 5 bases; junction bases not matched to a gene: 14. The CDR3 loop spans 16 amino acids. The CDR3 DNA is TGTGCCAGCAGAATCCTGACTAGCCGCCTCGGAGATACGCAGTATTTT. Protein product: CASRILTSRLGDTQYF.

V usage is TRBV27 and J usage is TRBJ1-1, with D maybe TRBD1 (6 bases). Germline-derived CDR1 and CDR2 are MNHEY and SMNVEV (reference sequence). This CDR3 contains 14 residues. Trimming removed 5 bases from V and 3 bases from J, with 13 bases in between. CDR3 nucleotide sequence: TGTGCCAGCAGTCCGGGGGGGCGATACACTGAAGCTTTCTTT. It translates to CASSPGGRYTEAFF.

CDR3 sequence reads: CASRFKQLGFPMAQYF. CDR3 DNA: TGTGCAAGTCGCTTCAAACAACTAGGATTCCCGATGGCGCAGTATTTT. The chain couples TRBV12-2 to TRBJ2-3; TRBD2 is the table's D call and was not checked against the DNA. TRBV12-2 is a documented pseudogene. The CDR3 has 16 residues.

This chain joins TRBV7-9 and TRBJ2-1, with 9 positions matching TRBD1. In germline, CDR1 is SEHNR, CDR2 FQNEAQ (reference sequence). The V gene end was trimmed by 1 base and the J gene end by 6 bases; junction bases not matched to a gene: 16. The CDR3 spans 19 residues. The CDR3 DNA is TGTGCCAGCAGCTTAGGGGGGTTTAGGGACAGGGAATTTTCCAATGAGCAGTTCTTC. Protein sequence: CASSLGGFRDREFSNEQFF.

This chain joins TRBV7-9 and TRBJ2-2, with D perhaps assigned TRBD1 or TRBD2 (6 bases each). Trimming left V 4 bases short and J 7 bases short, with 28 bases between. The CDR3 has 19 residues. CDR1 is SEHNR and CDR2 is FQNEAQ in the germline V gene (reference sequence). The CDR3 spells CASSSIIGGGTPGNGELFF. The CDR3 region has the DNA TGTGCCAGCAGCTCCATCATCGGGGGCGGGACTCCCGGAAACGGGGAGCTGTTTTTT.

This clone was detected many times. Other DNA sequences of this sample code for an identical CDR3. V is TRBV7-9 and J is TRBJ2-7; D not certain. V was trimmed by 3 bases and J by 0 bases, leaving 6 bases between them. Germline V gene sequence: CDR1 SEHNR, CDR2 FQNEAQ (reference sequence). The CDR3 is 13 amino acids. The CDR3 reads CASSLPSSYEQYF. CDR3 in DNA: TGTGCCAGCAGCTTGCCTAGCTCCTACGAGCAGTACTTC.

This chain links TRBV6-4 with TRBJ2-5, with 9 positions matching TRBD1. The CDR3 is 16 residues long. Trimming took 8 bases from V and 2 from J; bases not matched to a gene: 12. Germline assignment: CDR1 MRHNA and CDR2 SNTAGT. This CDR3 is CASGTATGGVQETQYF. The CDR3 DNA sequence: TGTGCCAGCGGAACGGCGACAGGGGGGGTACAAGAGACCCAGTACTTC.

The rearrangement links TRBV4-3 to TRBJ2-2; 10 positions agree with TRBD2. The CDR3 is made up of 18 amino acids. Per the germline V gene, CDR1 is LGHNA and CDR2 is YSLEER. The junction had 14 bases not matched to a gene; V was cut back by 3 bases and J by 7 bases. The CDR3 is CASSHPSSGRAEVGELFF. DNA of the CDR3: TGCGCCAGCAGCCATCCTTCCAGCGGGAGGGCCGAGGTCGGGGAGCTGTTTTTT.